This entry is about one TCR beta chain. The sample comes from a study of blood T cell repertoires in COVID-19. Clones were sequenced by immunoSEQ multiplex PCR, and TCRdb holds only the in-frame ones, with some missing. There are approximately 110,000 clones in the sample; approximately 88% occur only once, and 0.8% to 0.9% lies in the top ten. The germline CDR1 and CDR2 sequences are SGHNT and YYREEE (reference sequence). The CDR3 length is 15 residues. Trimming cost V 4 bases and J 1 base; bases outside gene matches: 5. This sequence joins TRBV5-4 and TRBJ2-3; 8 positions match TRBD1. What was sequenced was peripheral blood. The sequence was collected from a woman aged 70-85 years with acute or convalescent COVID-19. The CDR3 DNA reads TGTGCCAGCAGCCCGGGACAGGCGGGCACAGATACGCAGTATTTT. The encoded protein is CASSPGQAGTDTQYF.